The T cell receptor beta chain described here comes from a study of OX40 agonist ivuxolimab in advanced cancers. For the study at large: Age averaged roughly 60 years (range about 20 to 80), and less than 85% were male.

The study, taken as a whole, reports: More expanded clones were seen, on average, in CD8+ T cells than in CD4+. Determination of antigen specificity was not performed for the expanded peripheral T cells.

The table came from immunoSEQ multiplex PCR; TCRdb's copy has only in-frame clones and leaves some out. The table records roughly 60,000 clones, approximately 89% of them present only once. This clone was observed a single time. No antigen is known for it. Autoimmune disease history or systemic immunosuppression led to patients being barred. Here the sequenced sample was CD4+ or CD8+ T cells sorted from blood, taken in a trial of the OX40 agonist ivuxolimab. This clonotype was sampled from an adult with an advanced solid tumor such as melanoma, head and neck, liver or kidney cancer.

The CDR3 coding sequence is TGTGCCAGCAGACCCGCGGTCGGGGCGAGTGAAAAACTGTTTTTT. Protein product: CASRPAVGASEKLFF. This chain links TRBV6-6 with TRBJ1-4, with D maybe TRBD1 (5 bases). Trimming removed 6 bases from V and 7 bases from J, with 18 bases in between. The CDR3 length is 15 residues. CDR1 MNHNY and CDR2 SVGAGI come from the germline V gene (reference sequence).